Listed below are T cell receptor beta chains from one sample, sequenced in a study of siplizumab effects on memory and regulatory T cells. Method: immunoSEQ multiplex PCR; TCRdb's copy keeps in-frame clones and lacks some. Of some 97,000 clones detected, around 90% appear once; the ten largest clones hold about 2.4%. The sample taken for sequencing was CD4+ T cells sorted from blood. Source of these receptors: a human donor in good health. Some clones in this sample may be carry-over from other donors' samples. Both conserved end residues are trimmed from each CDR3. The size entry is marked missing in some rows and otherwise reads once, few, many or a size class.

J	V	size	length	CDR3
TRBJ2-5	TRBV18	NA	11	ASSPQGRETQY
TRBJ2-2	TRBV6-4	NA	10	ASSDRTGELF
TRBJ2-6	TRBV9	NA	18	ASSVNPGQGFGSGANVLT
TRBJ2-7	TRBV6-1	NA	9	ASTRGYEQY
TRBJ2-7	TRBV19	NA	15	ASSINPRAGDSYEQY
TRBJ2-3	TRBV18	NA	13	ASSPRLLSTDTQY
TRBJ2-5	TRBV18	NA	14	ASSPTGGQGGETQY
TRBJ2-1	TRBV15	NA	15	ATSRDRWGANYNEQF
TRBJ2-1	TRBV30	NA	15	AWSAASGRTSYNEQF
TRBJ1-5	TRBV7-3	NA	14	ASSLSATPFNQPQH
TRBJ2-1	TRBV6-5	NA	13	ASSYGLAGYNEQF
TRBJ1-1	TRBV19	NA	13	ASSIDRPGQGEAF
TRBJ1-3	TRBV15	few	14	ATSRDRRQSGNTIY
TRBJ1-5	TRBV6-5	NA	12	ASSYSSGNQPQH
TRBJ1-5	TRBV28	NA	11	ASTKGGSQPQH
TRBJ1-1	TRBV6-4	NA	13	ASSDSGRGNTEAF
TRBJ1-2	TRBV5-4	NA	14	ASSLVFQGNNYGYT
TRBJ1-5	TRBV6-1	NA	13	ASSESSSSNQPQH
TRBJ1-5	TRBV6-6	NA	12	ASSSGGGGQPQH
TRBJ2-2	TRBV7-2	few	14	ASSFSSGTNTGELF
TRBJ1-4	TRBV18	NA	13	ASSPFPTGDEKLF
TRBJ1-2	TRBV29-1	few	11	SVAGQGGYGYT
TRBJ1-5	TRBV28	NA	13	ASSALGQNNQPQH
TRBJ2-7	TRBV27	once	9	ASSLCNEQY
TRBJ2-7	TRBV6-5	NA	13	ASAPRTESSYEQY
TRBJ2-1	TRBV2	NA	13	ASRKGRDLGNEQF
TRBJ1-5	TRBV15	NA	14	ATSRDFLGRTPPQH
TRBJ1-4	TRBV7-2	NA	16	ASSLGRRGGTTNEKLF
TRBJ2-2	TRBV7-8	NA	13	ASSPHRGNTGELF
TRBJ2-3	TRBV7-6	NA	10	ASSSWGDTQY
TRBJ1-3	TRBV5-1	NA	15	ASSLVGDRTGGNTIY
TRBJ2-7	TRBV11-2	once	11	ASSSKLAGAQY
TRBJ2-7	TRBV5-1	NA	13	ASSDRTGSSYEQY
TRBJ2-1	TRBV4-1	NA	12	ASSQPNPFNEQF
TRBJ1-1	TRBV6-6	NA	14	ASTPIGLGLNTEAF
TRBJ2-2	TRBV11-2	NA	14	ASNPAMGGNTGELF
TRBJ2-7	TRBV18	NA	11	ASSPSGEYEQY
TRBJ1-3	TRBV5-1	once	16	ASSLGIAGSVSGNTIY
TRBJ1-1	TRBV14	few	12	ASSQNPRGTEAF
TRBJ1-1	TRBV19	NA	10	ASSDRNTEAF
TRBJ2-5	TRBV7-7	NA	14	ASSLTSGRTAETQY
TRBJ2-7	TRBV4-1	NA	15	ASSQAVSGDSSYEQY
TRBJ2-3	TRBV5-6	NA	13	ASSPGTSLSDTQY
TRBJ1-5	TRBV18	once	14	ASSPSPAVVNQPQH
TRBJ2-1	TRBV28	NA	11	ASRPGSHNEQF
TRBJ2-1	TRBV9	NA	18	ASSVATGQGGLTAYNEQF
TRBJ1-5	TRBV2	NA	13	ASSDLGQGDQPQH
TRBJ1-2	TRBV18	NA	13	ASSRGHLSNYGYT
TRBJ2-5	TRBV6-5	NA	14	ASSYSLGTGEETQY
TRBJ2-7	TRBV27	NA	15	ASSLSRGTGGSNEQY
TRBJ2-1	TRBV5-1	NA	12	ASSLANSYNEQF
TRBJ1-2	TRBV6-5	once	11	ASRPRDRYGYT
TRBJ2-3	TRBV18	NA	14	ASSPRTSGISDTQY